This T cell receptor (beta chain) is from a study of CD4 T cells in relation to SARS-CoV-2 and coronaviruses. At the level of the study: ViraFEST: approximately eleven-day antigen culture of PBMCs, then TCR beta CDR3 sequencing. Regarding the study as a whole: Each donor contributed either pre-pandemic or post-infection samples, not both.

This clone was counted only a few times. Its antigen is unknown. This CDR3 spans 15 amino acids. Germline assignment: CDR1 MNHEY and CDR2 SVGAGI. The junction had 7 bases not matched to a gene; V was cut back by 8 bases and J by 0 bases. The table came from immunoSEQ multiplex PCR; TCRdb's copy has only in-frame clones and leaves some out. Of about 21,000 clones listed, 70% to 80% were seen once; the top ten hold about an eighth. CD4+ T cells from unexposed donors were obtained before the COVID-19 pandemic (2011-2018). The cells were cultured for approximately 10 days before CD4+ T cells were isolated. As cell numbers allowed, unexposed-donor CD4+ T cells faced SARS-CoV-2 S/N and four cold-coronavirus spikes. Approximately 2 million PBMCs per well were cultured with 7.5 to 10 IU/ml IL-2.

The rearrangement links TRBV6-5 to TRBJ2-1, with 7 bases fitting TRBD2. Source material: CD4+ T cells from PBMCs, cultured in vitro. The clonotype comes from a human donor in good health. The CDR3 DNA reads TGTGCCAGCCTCCCTCCTAGCGGCTCCTACAATGAGCAGTTCTTC. Protein sequence: CASLPPSGSYNEQFF.